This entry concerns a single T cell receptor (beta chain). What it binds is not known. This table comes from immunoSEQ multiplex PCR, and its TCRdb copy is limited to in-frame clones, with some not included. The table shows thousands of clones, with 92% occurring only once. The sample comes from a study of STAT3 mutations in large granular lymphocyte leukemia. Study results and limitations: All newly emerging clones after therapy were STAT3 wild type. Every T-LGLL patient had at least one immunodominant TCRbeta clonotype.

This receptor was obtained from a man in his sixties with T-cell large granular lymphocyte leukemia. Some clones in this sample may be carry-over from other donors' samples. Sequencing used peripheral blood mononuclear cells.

In DNA form, the CDR3 reads TGTGCCAGCAGCTTAGCGGGACAGGGAACCTACGAGCAGTACTTC. Protein product: CASSLAGQGTYEQYF. This chain links TRBV11-1 with TRBJ2-7; 9 nucleotides align to TRBD1. Losses at the gene ends were 0 bases for V and 2 bases for J; bases not matched to a gene: 2. Germline-derived CDR1 and CDR2 are SGHAT and FQDESV (reference sequence). This CDR3 region has 15 residues. The full variable domain, in which reference TRBV11-1 and TRBJ2-7 provide the parts outside the CDR3, is EAEVAQSPRYKITEKSQAVAFWCDPISGHATLYWYRQILGQGPELLVQFQDESVVDDSQLPKDRFSAERLKGVDSTLKIQPAELGDSAMYLCASSLAGQGTYEQYFGPGTRLTVT.